Below, 10 T cell receptor beta chains from the same sample are listed, as sequenced in a study of vaccination and CD4 T cells after COVID-19. The treatment here: roughly nine-day PBMC culture with coronavirus spike peptide pools or control peptides (ViraFEST assay). The Oncomine TCR Beta short-read assay was what sequenced the DNA obtained from cultured CD4+ T cells. From the PCR reads, TCRdb called clonotypes with MiXCR, one entry per CDR3 protein. The data hold nearly 20,000 distinct CDR3 sequences, with 80% observed a single time. Antigens for these TCRs are unknown. Source: CD4+ T cells from blood, cultured in vitro, taken after SARS-CoV-2 vaccination. These receptors came from a human donor who received a COVID-19 vaccine.

The chain employs TRBV7-7 and TRBJ2-3; TRBD2 matches 9 bases. Germline V gene sequence: CDR1 SSHAT, CDR2 FNYEAQ (reference sequence). The V segment lost 3 bases and the J segment 5 bases; nucleotides outside the gene matches: 6. The CDR3 extends over 15 amino acids. CDR3 residues: CASSLAGGPEDTQYF. CDR3 nucleotide sequence: TGTGCCAGCAGCTTGGCGGGGGGGCCTGAAGATACGCAGTATTTT.

This clonotype was observed a handful of times. The CDR3 DNA follows: TGTGCCAGCAGCCAGCCTGACAGGATCGACGGGAACACTGAAGCTTTCTTT. Amino acid sequence: CASSQPDRIDGNTEAFF. The chain employs TRBV7-3 and TRBJ1-1; D perhaps matches TRBD1 (6 bases). The germline CDR1 and CDR2 sequences are SGHTA and FQGTGA. Between the trimmed V and J ends, which lost 5 bases and 1 base, there was a span of 20 bases. The length of the CDR3 is 17 residues.

The gene calls are TRBV24-1 and TRBJ2-5, with a tentative D call TRBD1 (6 bases). CDR1 is KGHDR, CDR2 SFDVKD, per germline. V shed 10 bases and J shed 1 base, with 18 bases lying between them. The CDR3 has 15 amino acids. In nucleotides, the CDR3 is TGTGCCACGCGGGTGGGGGCCCGAATCCAAGAGACCCAGTACTTC. This gives the protein CATRVGARIQETQYF.

V gene TRBV2 combines with J gene TRBJ1-6, with 10 nucleotides matching TRBD1. V gave up 5 bases and J gave up 10 bases; unmatched junction bases: 8. The CDR3 spans 15 residues. Germline loops: CDR1 SNHLY, CDR2 FYNNEI. The chain's CDR3 is CASSSDRGTFSPLHF. Written as DNA, the CDR3 is TGTGCCAGCAGTTCGGACAGGGGGACGTTCTCACCCCTCCACTTT.

V and J are TRBV19 and TRBJ1-5; 8 nucleotides agree with TRBD1. Looked up from germline, CDR1 is LNHDA and CDR2 is SQIVND (reference sequence). There are 16 residues in the CDR3. The J segment lost 1 base and the V segment lost 4 bases, leaving 6 bases of the junction unmatched. The chain's CDR3 is CASSTGQGGSNQPQHF. CDR3 in DNA: TGTGCCAGTAGTACCGGACAGGGTGGAAGCAATCAGCCCCAGCATTTT.

V gene TRBV7-2 combines with J gene TRBJ1-1; 10 positions agree with TRBD1. The CDR3 runs to 14 residues. Germline CDR1 SGHTA, CDR2 FQGNSA. J was trimmed by 2 bases and V by 5 bases; bases with no gene match: 2. CDR3 sequence reads: CASSRDRGNTEAFF. The CDR3 DNA sequence: TGTGCCAGCAGCCGGGACAGGGGAAACACTGAAGCTTTCTTT.

The genes are TRBV20-1 and TRBJ2-7; 12 nucleotides agree with TRBD1. The CDR3 spans 14 residues. The germline CDR1 and CDR2 sequences are DFQATT and SNEGSKA (reference sequence). V lost 5 bases to trimming and J lost 4 bases; unmatched junction nucleotides: 6. The CDR3 sequence: CSAEGTGGLYEQYF. The CDR3 region has the DNA TGCAGTGCTGAAGGGACAGGGGGCTTATACGAGCAGTACTTC.

The chain combines TRBV6-1 with TRBJ2-3; 7 bases match TRBD2. The CDR3 contains 17 residues. J was trimmed by 1 base and V by 0 bases; bases with no gene match: 7. CDR1 is MNHNS and CDR2 is SASEGT in the germline V gene. The CDR3 spells CASSEALRGVRTDTQYF. CDR3 nucleotide sequence: TGTGCCAGCAGTGAAGCGCTTCGGGGGGTACGCACAGATACGCAGTATTTT.

The chain employs TRBV7-8 and TRBJ2-5, with D tentatively TRBD1 (6 bases). Trimming took off 7 bases at V and 0 bases at J, with 12 bases between the two ends. The CDR3 totals 14 residues. CDR1 SGHVS and CDR2 FQNEAQ come from the germline V gene. CDR3 in amino acids: CASNWGQYQETQYF. The CDR3 DNA sequence: TGTGCCAGCAACTGGGGACAATACCAAGAGACCCAGTACTTC.

The V gene is TRBV10-3, the J gene TRBJ2-1; 10 bases are a match to TRBD2. The germline V gene encodes CDR1 ENHRY and CDR2 SYGVKD. V lost 0 bases, J lost 6 bases, and 8 bases stayed unmatched. The CDR3 length is 17 residues. DNA of the CDR3: TGTGCCATCAGTGAGTCCGGCATAGCGGGGGGCGGCAATGAGCAGTTCTTC. It yields the protein CAISESGIAGGGNEQFF.